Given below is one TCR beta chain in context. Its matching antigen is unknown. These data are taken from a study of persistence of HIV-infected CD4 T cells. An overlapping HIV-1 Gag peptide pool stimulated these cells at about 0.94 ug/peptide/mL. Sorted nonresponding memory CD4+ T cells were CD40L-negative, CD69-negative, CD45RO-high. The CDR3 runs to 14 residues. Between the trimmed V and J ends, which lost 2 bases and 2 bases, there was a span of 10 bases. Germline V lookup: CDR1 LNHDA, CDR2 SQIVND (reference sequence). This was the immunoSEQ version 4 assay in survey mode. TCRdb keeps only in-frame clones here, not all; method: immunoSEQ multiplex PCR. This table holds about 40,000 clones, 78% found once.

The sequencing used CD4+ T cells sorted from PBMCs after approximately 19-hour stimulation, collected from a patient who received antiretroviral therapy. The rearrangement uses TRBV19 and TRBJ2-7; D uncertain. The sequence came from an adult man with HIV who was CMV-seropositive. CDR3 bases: TGTGCCAGTAGTATATCAACCGGGCCCTACGAGCAGTACTTC. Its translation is CASSISTGPYEQYF.